These T cell receptor beta chains were read from a single sample in a study of OX40 agonist ivuxolimab in advanced cancers. Data came from immunoSEQ multiplex PCR; TCRdb stores just in-frame clones and leaves some out. The sample contains 55,000 to 65,000 clones, 80% to 95% of which appear only once. Material: CD4+ or CD8+ T cells sorted from blood, obtained in a trial of the OX40 agonist ivuxolimab. The receptor source for this set is an adult with an advanced solid tumor such as melanoma, head and neck, liver or kidney cancer. CDR3s include the opening cysteine and the closing phenylalanine or tryptophan. A D gene is named only where the DNA matches it firmly. Size is stated for part of the rows, as once, few or many counts, or as a class when the clone is expanded.

v_call	j_call	d_call	clone_size	cdr3_nt	cdr3_aa
TRBV27	TRBJ2-7	NA	NA	TGTGCCAGCAGTTTAATCCGGGCCGAGGGGGAGCAGTACTTC	CASSLIRAEGEQYF
TRBV6-5	TRBJ2-2	NA	NA	TGTGCCAGCAGTTACGCCCAGGTCAACACCGGGGAGCTGTTTTTT	CASSYAQVNTGELFF
TRBV15	TRBJ1-1	NA	few	TGTGCCACCAGCAGCCCGGGATTGAACACTGAAGCTTTCTTT	CATSSPGLNTEAFF
TRBV27	TRBJ2-1	NA	NA	TGTGCCAGCAGTTTGGCCAGCGGATACAATGAGCAGTTCTTC	CASSLASGYNEQFF
TRBV4-1	TRBJ1-2	TRBD1	NA	TGCGCCAGCAGCCAAGATGAAAGACAGGGGGATAACTATGGCTACACCTTC	CASSQDERQGDNYGYTF
TRBV27	TRBJ2-2	NA	NA	TGTGCCAGCTCCCCGGTGAACACCGGGGAGCTGTTTTTT	CASSPVNTGELFF
TRBV7-7	TRBJ2-7	NA	NA	TGTGCTAGCAGCCGGGACCGAAACTACGAGCAGTACTTC	CASSRDRNYEQYF
TRBV13	TRBJ1-2	NA	NA	TGTGCCAGCAGCTCTGAGATGTCACAGGGTCTTGACTATGGCTACACCTTC	CASSSEMSQGLDYGYTF
TRBV20-1	TRBJ1-1	NA	NA	TGCAGTGCTATGAAGGGATCCGAAGCTTTCTTT	CSAMKGSEAFF
TRBV10-1	TRBJ2-7	NA	NA	TGCGCCAGCAGCGACACAGGGTACGAGCAGTACTTC	CASSDTGYEQYF
TRBV11-2	TRBJ2-1	NA	NA	TGTGCCAGCAGCTTAGTCTCCATAGCCTACAATGAGCAGTTCTTC	CASSLVSIAYNEQFF
TRBV11-2	TRBJ1-2	NA	NA	TGTGCCAGCAGCTTAGTAGTCGGCGGCGGATCTAACTATGGCTACACCTTC	CASSLVVGGGSNYGYTF
TRBV27	TRBJ1-1	TRBD1	NA	TGTGCCAGCAGTGACAGGGGCACTGAAGCTTTCTTT	CASSDRGTEAFF
TRBV7-3	TRBJ1-1	NA	NA	TGTGCCAGCGCTGCCTTTGGGACGAACACTGAAGCTTTCTTT	CASAAFGTNTEAFF
TRBV9	TRBJ2-1	NA	once	TGTGCCAGCAGCGTAGTTGGCGGGTCTCACAATGAGCAGTTCTTC	CASSVVGGSHNEQFF
TRBV19	TRBJ1-5	TRBD1	NA	TGTGCCAGTAGTATAGCCCAGGGGGCCAGATATAGCAATCAGCCCCAGCATTTT	CASSIAQGARYSNQPQHF
TRBV2	TRBJ2-1	NA	NA	TGTGCCAGCAGTGGGCAGGGGCCCAATGAGCAGTTCTTC	CASSGQGPNEQFF
TRBV6-7	TRBJ2-1	TRBD2	NA	TGTGCCAGCAGTCTCTCCCTAGCGGGGGGCTACAATGAGCAGTTCTTC	CASSLSLAGGYNEQFF
TRBV11-2	TRBJ2-3	TRBD2	once	TGTGCCAGCAGCTCGCGGACTAGCGGGTTGACAGATACGCAGTATTTT	CASSSRTSGLTDTQYF
TRBV11-2	TRBJ2-7	NA	NA	TGTGCCAGCACCACTACGGGAATTCATTCCTACGAGCAGTACTTC	CASTTTGIHSYEQYF
TRBV6-6	TRBJ2-2	NA	NA	TGTGCCAGCAGTTACGGGGGGATCTGGGATACCGGGGAGCTGTTTTTT	CASSYGGIWDTGELFF
TRBV15	TRBJ2-1	TRBD2	NA	TGTGCCACCAGCAGAGATGACGGGGGGGGCCAGGTCTTC	CATSRDDGGGQVF
TRBV7-9	TRBJ1-2	NA	NA	TGTGCCAGCTGGTCTTTGACAGGTTCAAACTATGGCTACACCTTC	CASWSLTGSNYGYTF
TRBV4-1	TRBJ2-1	TRBD1	NA	TGCGCCAGCAGCCAAGTCATGGGACAGATCTACAATGAGCAGTTCTTC	CASSQVMGQIYNEQFF
TRBV13	TRBJ1-4	NA	NA	TGTGCCAGCAAGGAGGGCTTGGATGAAAAACTGTTTTTT	CASKEGLDEKLFF
TRBV2	TRBJ1-2	TRBD1	NA	TGTGCCAGCAGTCCCGGGACAGTTTATGGCTACACCTTC	CASSPGTVYGYTF
TRBV4-1	TRBJ2-3	TRBD2	NA	TGCGCCAGCAGCCAAGGCTGGCGGGGGGGCACAGATACGCAGTATTTT	CASSQGWRGGTDTQYF
TRBV5-6	TRBJ1-6	TRBD1	NA	TGTGCCAGCAGCTTCACGGGGGAAGACAGGGTAGGTTCACCCCTCCACTTT	CASSFTGEDRVGSPLHF
TRBV6-6	TRBJ1-1	NA	NA	TGTGCCAGCAAGCCCGCAGATGAAGCTTTCTTT	CASKPADEAFF
TRBV6-6	TRBJ2-3	NA	few	TGTGCCAGCAGTTACTCGCATGGGGCGCGGGATACGCAGTATTTT	CASSYSHGARDTQYF
TRBV11-2	TRBJ2-1	TRBD2	once	TGTGCCAGCAGCTTAGTCGGGACTAGCGGGGCAGACAATGAGCAGTTCTTC	CASSLVGTSGADNEQFF
TRBV27	TRBJ2-1	NA	once	TGTGCCAGCAGCCCGACCATAGGAAGGGCTTACAATGAGCAGTTCTTC	CASSPTIGRAYNEQFF
TRBV6-5	TRBJ1-1	NA	once	TGTGCCAGCAGTTACGGCAGGGGCTATATGAACACTGAAGCTTTCTTT	CASSYGRGYMNTEAFF
TRBV13	TRBJ1-2	NA	NA	TGTGCCAGCAGCGGTCGAGGAGCTAACTATGGCTACACCTTC	CASSGRGANYGYTF
TRBV11-2	TRBJ1-2	NA	NA	TGTGCCAGCAGCTTACTGGGGGCTAACTATGGCTACACCTTC	CASSLLGANYGYTF
TRBV10-1	TRBJ2-2	NA	NA	TGCGCCAGCATCAAGGGGGGCGGTTGCCCATGGCTGTTTTTT	CASIKGGGCPWLFF
TRBV7-9	TRBJ1-2	NA	once	TGTGCCAGCAGCCCCGGGACATCTTATGGCTACACCTTC	CASSPGTSYGYTF
TRBV7-3	TRBJ2-5	NA	NA	TGTGCCAGCAGCTTAAAAGAGACCCAGTACTTC	CASSLKETQYF
TRBV19	TRBJ2-2	NA	NA	TGTGCCCTAAAGGTGGAGGGGGCCCCCGGGGAGCTGTTTTTT	CALKVEGAPGELFF
TRBV7-9	TRBJ1-3	NA	once	TGTGCCAGCAGCCCCTTTAAGGGTTCGGGAAACACCATATATTTT	CASSPFKGSGNTIYF